A single sample is the source of the 30 T cell receptor beta chains below, sequenced in a study of CD8+ T cells in alopecia areata. After isolation, RNA underwent reverse transcription to generate cDNA as the sequencing template. Some clones are missing from TCRdb's copy, which holds only in-frame ones; the method was immunoSEQ multiplex PCR. The repertoire holds about 130,000 clones, with roughly 54% as singletons. This specimen was CD4+ T cells sorted from blood, taken at week 0. The receptor source for this set is a human donor with alopecia areata.

There are a few counts of this clone. The rearrangement joins TRBV7-2 to TRBJ1-5; maybe TRBD1 (6 bases). The CDR3 is made up of 14 amino acids. Germline-derived CDR1 and CDR2 are SGHTA and FQGNSA. The germline V and J ends were trimmed by 11 bases and 5 bases, with 19 bases remaining between them. CDR3 protein: CASTRDIGDQPQHF. CDR3 nucleotide sequence: TGTGCCTCGACGCGGGACATAGGGGATCAGCCCCAGCATTTT.

This clone was observed a few times. The chain has TRBV7-9 and TRBJ2-7, with 8 bases that match TRBD1. Germline V lookup: CDR1 SEHNR, CDR2 FQNEAQ (reference sequence). The CDR3 sequence is 15 residues long. Germline trimming cut 5 bases from V and 2 bases from J; bases unmatched to any gene: 8. The CDR3 sequence is CASSQDRALTYEQYF. CDR3 in DNA: TGTGCCAGCAGCCAGGACAGGGCACTAACCTACGAGCAGTACTTC.

This clone was recorded once. V gene TRBV2 combines with J gene TRBJ1-2; TRBD1 might be the D (6 bases). The CDR3 loop spans 13 amino acids. The V gene lost 0 bases and the J gene lost 8 bases, with 10 bases spanning the gap. Germline-derived CDR1 and CDR2 are SNHLY and FYNNEI. The CDR3 is CASSEARGGGYTF. The CDR3 DNA reads TGTGCCAGCAGTGAAGCGAGGGGGGGAGGCTACACCTTC.

The chain joins TRBV7-3 to TRBJ2-7; no clear D. The CDR3 is made up of 11 amino acids. Trimming removed 3 bases at V and 6 bases at J, with 6 bases between. Germline V CDR1 and CDR2: SGHTA, FQGTGA. This chain's CDR3 is CASSFPLEQYF. Written as DNA, the CDR3 is TGTGCCAGCAGCTTCCCTCTCGAGCAGTACTTC. The full variable domain, completed using reference TRBV7-3 and TRBJ2-7, is GAGVSQTPSNKVTEKGKYVELRCDPISGHTALYWYRQSLGQGPEFLIYFQGTGAADDSGLPNDRFFAVRPEGSVSTLKIQRTERGDSAVYLCASSFPLEQYFGPGTRLTVT.

This chain uses TRBV14 with TRBJ1-2; D might be TRBD1 (5 bases). Germline CDR1 SGHDN, CDR2 FVKESK. The CDR3 is made up of 14 amino acids. Trimming shortened V by 2 bases and J by 3 bases, and 10 bases separated the two germline ends. The CDR3 sequence: CASSQNQGYYGYTF. CDR3 DNA: TGTGCCAGCAGCCAAAACCAGGGCTACTATGGCTACACCTTC. The entire variable domain, with the rest obtained from reference TRBV14 and TRBJ1-2, is as follows: EAGVTQFPSHSVIEKGQTVTLRCDPISGHDNLYWYRRVMGKEIKFLLHFVKESKQDESGMPNNRFLAERTGGTYSTLKVQPAELEDSGVYFCASSQNQGYYGYTFGSGTRLTVV.

The genes are TRBV4-2 and TRBJ2-6; 8 bases align to TRBD1. The germline V gene has CDR1 LGHNA and CDR2 YNFKEQ. J lost 1 base, V lost 1 base, and 3 bases had no gene match. This CDR3 is 17 amino acids long. For the CDR3, the DNA is TGTGCCAGCAGCCAAGGGACAGGGAGGTCTGGGGCCAACGTCCTGACTTTC. This translates into CASSQGTGRSGANVLTF.

The V and J genes are TRBV5-1 and TRBJ2-3; D gene ambiguous. Germline CDR1 and CDR2: SGHRS and YFSETQ. The CDR3 has 16 amino acids. Deletions cut 1 base from V and 4 bases from J, with 16 bases between. The CDR3 sequence: CASSLSGAFSADTQYF. CDR3 DNA: TGCGCCAGCAGCTTGTCGGGCGCCTTTTCGGCAGATACGCAGTATTTT.

The chain uses TRBV5-1 and TRBJ2-5, with D tentatively TRBD2 (6 bases). CDR1 is SGHRS and CDR2 is YFSETQ in the germline V gene. This CDR3 is built from 13 residues. Trimming took off 4 bases at V and 5 bases at J, with 12 bases between the two ends. The DNA of the CDR3 is TGCGCCAGCAGCGGGGACGCGGGGGAGACCCAGTACTTC. Amino acids: CASSGDAGETQYF.

The chain is built from TRBV10-3 and TRBJ2-6; D ambiguous. V lost 3 bases and J 5 bases, leaving 2 bases between the germline ends. This CDR3 region has 12 residues. Germline values: CDR1 ENHRY, CDR2 SYGVKD. The CDR3 bases are TGTGCCATCAGTGATTGGGCCAACGTCCTGACTTTC. Its translation: CAISDWANVLTF.

The gene calls are TRBV7-2 and TRBJ2-7, with unresolved D. V was clipped by 5 bases and J by 8 bases, with 13 bases between them. Germline-derived CDR1 and CDR2 are SGHTA and FQGNSA. There are 12 residues in the CDR3. CDR3 residues: CASSTERDKQYF. The CDR3 nucleotides read TGTGCCAGCAGCACGGAAAGAGACAAGCAGTACTTC. Complete variable domain (other parts from reference TRBV7-2 and TRBJ2-7): GAGVSQSPSNKVTEKGKDVELRCDPISGHTALYWYRQSLGQGLEFLIYFQGNSAPDKSGLPSDRFSAERTGGSVSTLTIQRTQQEDSAVYLCASSTERDKQYFGPGTRLTVT.

The J gene is TRBJ2-7, the V gene TRBV27; a possible D gene is TRBD1 (8 bases). The CDR3 runs 17 residues. The germline CDR1 and CDR2 sequences are MNHEY and SMNVEV (reference sequence). The V gene lost 2 bases and the J gene lost 4 bases, with 21 bases spanning the gap. The CDR3 region is CASSLPGFTGGVYEQYF. The CDR3 DNA sequence: TGTGCCAGCAGTTTACCCGGGTTTACAGGGGGGGTTTACGAGCAGTACTTC.

The rearrangement joins TRBV6-5 to TRBJ2-3, with TRBD2 matching over 9 bases. Looked up from germline, CDR1 is MNHEY and CDR2 is SVGAGI. J gave up 4 bases and V 5 bases, and 4 bases lay outside the gene matches. This CDR3 has 14 amino acids. The CDR3 is CASSGIAGADTQYF. CDR3 DNA: TGTGCCAGCAGTGGGATAGCGGGAGCAGATACGCAGTATTTT.

J is TRBJ1-1 and V is TRBV6-1, with 9 nucleotides matching TRBD1. This CDR3 is 14 amino acids long. The germline V gene encodes CDR1 MNHNS and CDR2 SASEGT. V was pared by 6 bases and J by 5 bases, with 7 bases of the junction left unmatched. The CDR3 reads CASRATGGGTEAFF. The DNA for the CDR3 is TGTGCCAGCAGGGCGACAGGGGGTGGAACTGAAGCTTTCTTT.

The V and J genes are TRBV15 and TRBJ2-7; D unclear. The CDR3 is 11 residues long. Deletions cut 3 bases from V and 3 bases from J, with 3 bases between. Germline loops: CDR1 LNHNV, CDR2 YYDKDF (reference sequence). The CDR3 loop is CATSSYYEQYF. Written as DNA, the CDR3 is TGTGCCACCAGCAGCTACTACGAGCAGTACTTC.

This clone has a handful of counts. This chain connects TRBV2 to TRBJ2-4; D gene uncertain. Germline V gives CDR1 SNHLY, CDR2 FYNNEI. The CDR3 spans 20 residues. V lost 5 bases to trimming and J lost 9 bases, with 35 bases between them. The CDR3 here is CASSSQAITYSTLNRRIQYF. The CDR3 DNA sequence: TGTGCCAGCAGTTCTCAGGCAATCACCTACTCAACCCTAAACCGGCGCATTCAGTACTTC.

The rearrangement uses TRBV5-4 and TRBJ2-7; D is perhaps TRBD1 or TRBD2 (5 bases each). Germline CDR1 SGHNT, CDR2 YYREEE (reference sequence). CDR3 length: 16 residues. V lost 4 bases to trimming and J lost 0 bases, with 17 bases between them. CDR3 DNA: TGTGCCAGCAGCGGGGGTGGTCGGGCGAGCTCCTACGAGCAGTACTTC. The encoded protein is CASSGGGRASSYEQYF. Drawing the rest from reference TRBV5-4 and TRBJ2-7, the complete variable domain is ETGVTQSPTHLIKTRGQQVTLRCSSQSGHNTVSWYQQALGQGPQFIFQYYREEENGRGNFPPRFSGLQFPNYSSELNVNALELDDSALYLCASSGGGRASSYEQYFGPGTRLTVT.

The rearrangement links TRBV29-1 to TRBJ2-3; the D gene is possibly TRBD1 (6 bases). CDR3 length equals 13 residues. The V end was cut by 7 bases, the J end by 7 bases, with 18 bases between. Germline assignment: CDR1 SQVTM and CDR2 ANQGSEA. The CDR3: CSGIRGEEHTQYF. CDR3 nucleotides: TGCAGCGGTATCAGGGGAGAGGAACATACGCAGTATTTT.

In its sample, this clone was seen a few times. The rearrangement joins TRBV4-2 to TRBJ2-6; no definite D call. Trimming shortened V by 1 base and J by 4 bases, and 8 bases separated the two germline ends. Germline lookup yields CDR1 LGHNA and CDR2 YNFKEQ. The CDR3 sequence is 15 residues long. As DNA, the CDR3 is TGTGCCAGCAGCCAAGGAGACGCGGGGGCCAACGTCCTGACTTTC. It is translated as CASSQGDAGANVLTF.

The V call is TRBV6-5, the J call TRBJ2-7; possible D gene TRBD1, 5 bases. This CDR3 is 12 amino acids long. V lost 5 bases and J 3 bases, leaving 8 bases between the germline ends. CDR1 is MNHEY and CDR2 is SVGAGI in the germline V gene. The DNA of the CDR3 is TGTGCCAGCAGTAGAACAGGCTACGAGCAGTACTTC. It yields the protein CASSRTGYEQYF.

The chain combines TRBV2 with TRBJ2-1; TRBD2 matches 7 bases. J was trimmed by 5 bases and V by 3 bases; bases with no gene match: 10. This CDR3 contains 16 residues. Germline loops: CDR1 SNHLY, CDR2 FYNNEI. CDR3 sequence reads: CASSDARGGDNNEQFF. DNA for the CDR3: TGTGCCAGCAGTGACGCACGTGGGGGGGATAACAATGAGCAGTTCTTC. The variable domain in full, with the rest retrieved from reference TRBV2 and TRBJ2-1, is EPEVTQTPSHQVTQMGQEVILRCVPISNHLYFYWYRQILGQKVEFLVSFYNNEISEKSEIFDDQFSVERPDGSNFTLKIRSTKLEDSAMYFCASSDARGGDNNEQFFGPGTRLTVL.

This clone has only one observation. CDR3 nucleotide sequence: TGTGCCAGCAGGGAGGGGGCCGACATTTCGGCAGCTTTCTTT. Translation: CASREGADISAAFF. V gene TRBV6-5 combines with J gene TRBJ1-1; 7 positions match TRBD1. J was trimmed by 10 bases and V by 6 bases; bases with no gene match: 14. CDR1 is MNHEY and CDR2 is SVGAGI in the germline V gene. This CDR3 comprises 14 residues.

The chain combines TRBV7-6 with TRBJ1-1; D perhaps matches TRBD1 (6 bases). The germline V and J ends were trimmed by 0 bases and 5 bases, with 16 bases remaining between them. This CDR3 is built from 16 residues. Germline V CDR1 and CDR2: SGHVS, FNYEAQ. CDR3 in amino acids: CASSLAGAGRGTEAFF. The CDR3 coding sequence is TGTGCCAGCAGCTTAGCGGGAGCAGGGAGGGGGACTGAAGCTTTCTTT.

This clone has only one observation. The J gene is TRBJ2-1, the V gene TRBV11-2, with 9 bases matching TRBD2. CDR1 SGHAT and CDR2 FQNNGV come from the germline V gene. This CDR3 is 14 amino acids long. Trimming at V came to 2 bases and at J to 7 bases, leaving 3 bases not matched to a gene. CDR3 DNA sequence: TGTGCCAGCAGCTTACTAGCGGGAAGGAATGAGCAGTTCTTC. Its translation: CASSLLAGRNEQFF.

The V and J genes are TRBV7-9 and TRBJ2-7; 14 bases agree with TRBD2. The CDR3 loop spans 15 amino acids. J was trimmed by 6 bases and V by 6 bases; bases with no gene match: 7. CDR1 and CDR2 (germline): SEHNR, FQNEAQ (reference sequence). The DNA for the CDR3 is TGTGCCAGCAGATCGACTAGCGGGAGGGCCCCCGAGCAGTACTTC. As protein: CASRSTSGRAPEQYF.

In this sample, this clone turned up once. The V gene is TRBV15, the J gene TRBJ2-3, with D tentatively TRBD2 (6 bases). Germline lookup yields CDR1 LNHNV and CDR2 YYDKDF (reference sequence). The CDR3 is 12 amino acids. Trimming removed 4 bases at V and 5 bases at J, with 7 bases between. The CDR3: CATSISGDTQYF. CDR3 nucleotide sequence: TGTGCCACCAGCATTAGCGGAGATACGCAGTATTTT.

The V and J genes are TRBV18 and TRBJ2-2; D might be TRBD1 or TRBD2, each matching 5 bases. CDR3 length: 15 residues. CDR1 is KGHSH and CDR2 is LQKENI in the germline V gene. Between the trimmed V and J ends, which lost 8 bases and 7 bases, there was a span of 20 bases. This chain's CDR3 is CASPRQRGDVGELFF. The DNA for the CDR3 is TGTGCCAGCCCTCGACAGAGGGGCGACGTCGGGGAGCTGTTTTTT.

Only one count was recorded for this clone. A read error may produce the germline difference seen at one junction end. This chain's CDR3 is CASSESSEQYF. The CDR3 nucleotides are TGTGCCAGCAGTGAATCCTCCGAGCAGTACTTC. The rearrangement joins TRBV6-1 to TRBJ2-7; the D is unclear. Germline assignment: CDR1 MNHNS and CDR2 SASEGT. The CDR3 length is 11 residues.

V is TRBV6-5 and J is TRBJ1-1; TRBD1 might be the D (5 bases). V gave up 6 bases and J gave up 8 bases, with 16 bases separating them. CDR3 length: 13 residues. Germline V gene data show CDR1 as MNHEY and CDR2 as SVGAGI. The CDR3 spells CASSVIGTEEAFF. CDR3 DNA sequence: TGTGCCAGCAGCGTAATAGGGACGGAAGAAGCTTTCTTT.

The chain joins TRBV5-7 to TRBJ2-1; weak D call: TRBD2 (6 bases). Being an ORF, TRBV5-7 has a function that is uncertain. Deletions cut 2 bases from V and 1 base from J, with 10 bases between. This CDR3 has 15 residues. The CDR3 DNA reads as TGTGCCAGCAGCTTATGGCGGGGTTCCTACAATGAGCAGTTCTTC. It codes for CASSLWRGSYNEQFF.

This clone came up a few times. Different DNA sequences within this sample yield the same CDR3. The V gene is TRBV5-1, the J gene TRBJ2-5; a possible D gene is TRBD2 (6 bases). CDR3 size: 14 residues. V was clipped by 1 base and J by 2 bases, with 9 bases between them. From germline, CDR1 is SGHRS and CDR2 YFSETQ. CDR3 amino acids: CASSLSGGQETQYF. CDR3 sequence (DNA): TGCGCCAGCAGCTTGTCAGGAGGGCAAGAGACCCAGTACTTC.